These T cell receptor beta chains were read from a single sample in a study of T cell responses to AZD1222 COVID-19 vaccine. Data came from immunoSEQ multiplex PCR; TCRdb stores just in-frame clones and leaves some out. The sample contains about 130,000 clones, more than 85% of which appear only once. The material was peripheral blood, obtained on day 0 of AZD1222 vaccination. The receptors derive from an adult in good health. The CDR3 runs from the conserved cysteine through the conserved F or W. D genes are given only for firm matches. Not every row has a clone size; where given, it reads once, few, many or a size class.

15 NA TRBJ2-2 TRBV7-3 TRBD2 CASSLSGGNTGELFF TGTGCCAGCAGTCTTAGCGGGGGGAACACCGGGGAGCTGTTTTTT
14 NA TRBJ1-2 TRBV19 TRBD1 CATSTGGILSGYTF TGTGCCACCTCGACAGGGGGAATCCTTTCTGGCTACACCTTC
12 NA TRBJ1-2 TRBV10-2 NA CASSEGDYGYTF TGCGCCAGCAGTGAGGGAGACTATGGCTACACCTTC
13 NA TRBJ2-2 TRBV29-1 NA CSGWLGSSGELFF TGCAGCGGTTGGTTGGGGTCCTCCGGGGAGCTGTTTTTT
12 NA TRBJ1-1 TRBV19 NA CASNEGDTEAFF TGTGCCAGTAACGAGGGTGACACTGAAGCTTTCTTT
13 NA TRBJ2-7 TRBV18 NA CASSPAPSVEQYF TGTGCCAGCTCCCCGGCCCCCTCGGTGGAGCAGTACTTC
18 NA TRBJ2-3 TRBV7-6 TRBD2 CASSLAVFGGGRRDTQYF TGTGCCAGCAGCTTAGCAGTTTTTGGCGGGGGGCGTAGAGATACGCAGTATTTT
17 NA TRBJ2-3 TRBV7-2 TRBD2 CASSYMGTSGWTDTQYF TGTGCCAGCAGCTACATGGGGACTAGCGGCTGGACAGATACGCAGTATTTT
15 NA TRBJ1-6 TRBV3-1/TRBV3-2 TRBD1 CASSTGTDDNSPLHF TGTGCCAGCAGCACTGGGACAGATGATAATTCACCCCTCCACTTT
16 NA TRBJ1-5 TRBV6-1 NA CASSEVFRAEGQPQHF TGTGCCAGCAGTGAAGTTTTCAGGGCGGAAGGGCAGCCCCAGCATTTT
15 NA TRBJ2-3 TRBV9 TRBD2 CASSEPGGVTDTQYF TGTGCCAGCAGCGAGCCGGGGGGAGTCACAGATACGCAGTATTTT
13 once TRBJ1-5 TRBV11-2 NA CASSRRGDQPQHF TGTGCCAGCAGCCGTCGGGGCGATCAGCCCCAGCATTTT
15 NA TRBJ1-2 TRBV19 TRBD1 CASSLGQGNNYGYTF TGTGCCAGTAGTCTGGGACAGGGAAACAACTATGGCTACACCTTC
10 NA TRBJ1-2 TRBV20-1 NA CSAPGNGYTF TGCAGTGCCCCAGGGAATGGCTACACCTTC
15 NA TRBJ1-2 TRBV4-1 NA CASSSVGGANYGYTF TGCGCCAGCAGTTCCGTAGGCGGCGCTAACTATGGCTACACCTTC
14 NA TRBJ2-3 TRBV6-5 TRBD2 CASRGTSGTDTQYF TGTGCCAGCAGGGGGACTAGCGGCACAGATACGCAGTATTTT
13 NA TRBJ2-7 TRBV6-5 NA CASRDRTLREQYF TGTGCCAGCAGGGACAGAACCTTACGCGAGCAGTACTTC
14 NA TRBJ1-4 TRBV7-2 NA CASSVSPTNEKLFF TGTGCCAGCAGCGTGAGCCCAACTAATGAAAAACTGTTTTTT
16 NA TRBJ2-2 TRBV11-3 TRBD2 CASSSTSGVGTGELFF TGTGCCAGCAGCTCTACTAGCGGCGTTGGGACCGGGGAGCTGTTTTTT
15 NA TRBJ1-1 TRBV19 NA CASSSPGLGNTEAFF TGTGCCAGTAGTAGCCCGGGACTGGGGAACACTGAAGCTTTCTTT
15 NA TRBJ1-3 TRBV9 NA CASSVVGSAADTIYF TGTGCCAGCAGCGTAGTCGGGAGTGCAGCGGACACCATATATTTT
17 once TRBJ1-5 TRBV19 NA CASSMWTSIGRRQPQHF TGTGCCAGTAGTATGTGGACTTCGATAGGTCGTCGGCAGCCCCAGCATTTT
14 NA TRBJ1-2 TRBV4-2 NA CASSQDRANYGYTF TGTGCCAGCAGCCAAGATCGTGCAAACTATGGCTACACCTTC
15 NA TRBJ2-5 TRBV3-1/TRBV3-2 NA CASSPRAGVGETQYF TGTGCCAGCAGCCCCCGGGCAGGGGTGGGGGAGACCCAGTACTTC
15 NA TRBJ2-7 TRBV6-5 TRBD1 CASSYSGAGGREQYF TGTGCCAGCAGTTACTCGGGGGCAGGGGGCCGAGAGCAGTACTTC
13 NA TRBJ2-1 TRBV7-9 NA CASSWRNLNEQFF TGTGCCAGCAGCTGGCGGAACCTCAATGAGCAGTTCTTC
14 NA TRBJ1-1 TRBV5-4 NA CASSPEGLRSEAFF TGTGCCAGCAGCCCGGAGGGTCTCAGGTCTGAAGCTTTCTTT
15 NA TRBJ1-3 TRBV12-5 NA CASGARQSSRNTIYF TGTGCTAGTGGGGCTAGACAGAGCTCTAGAAACACCATATATTTT
15 NA TRBJ2-5 TRBV6-5 NA CASSPPGRGWETQYF TGTGCCAGCAGTCCCCCTGGGCGCGGGTGGGAGACCCAGTACTTC
15 NA TRBJ1-2 TRBV4-1 NA CASSQSGGGHYGYTF TGCGCCAGCAGCCAATCTGGGGGGGGGCACTATGGCTACACCTTC
16 NA TRBJ1-3 TRBV12-5 TRBD1 CASGPRDRGAGNTIYF TGTGCTAGTGGTCCACGGGACAGGGGTGCTGGAAACACCATATATTTT
14 NA TRBJ2-1 TRBV10-3 NA CAIRETRDNNEQFF TGTGCCATCAGGGAGACCAGGGACAACAATGAGCAGTTCTTC
15 NA TRBJ1-2 TRBV5-1 NA CASTPRDKRYYGYTF TGCGCCAGCACCCCCCGGGACAAGCGGTACTATGGCTACACCTTC